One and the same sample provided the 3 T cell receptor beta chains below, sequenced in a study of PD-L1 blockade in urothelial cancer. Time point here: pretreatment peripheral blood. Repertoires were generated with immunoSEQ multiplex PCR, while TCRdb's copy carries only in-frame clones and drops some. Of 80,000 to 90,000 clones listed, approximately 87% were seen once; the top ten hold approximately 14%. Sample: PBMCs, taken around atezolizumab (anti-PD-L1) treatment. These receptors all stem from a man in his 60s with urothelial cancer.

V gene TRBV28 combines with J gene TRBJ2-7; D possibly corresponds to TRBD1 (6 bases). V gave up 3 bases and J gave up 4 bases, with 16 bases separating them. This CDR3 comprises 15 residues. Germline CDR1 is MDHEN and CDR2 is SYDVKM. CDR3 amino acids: CASSLGRAGVYEQYF. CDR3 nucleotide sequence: TGTGCCAGCAGTTTGGGCAGGGCAGGGGTATACGAGCAGTACTTC.

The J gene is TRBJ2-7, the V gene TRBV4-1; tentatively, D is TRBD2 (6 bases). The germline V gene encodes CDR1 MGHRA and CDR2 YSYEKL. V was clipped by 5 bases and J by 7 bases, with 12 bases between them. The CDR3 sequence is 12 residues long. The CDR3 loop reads CASSAPRGEQYF. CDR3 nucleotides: TGCGCCAGCAGCGCCCCCCGGGGGGAGCAGTACTTC.

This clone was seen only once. The CDR3 spells CASRIGQGNTEAFF. The CDR3 DNA reads as TGTGCCAGCAGAATAGGACAGGGGAACACTGAAGCTTTCTTT. The chain carries TRBV6-5 and TRBJ1-1; 8 nucleotides line up with TRBD1. Germline V gene lookup returns CDR1 MNHEY and CDR2 SVGAGI. After removal of 6 bases from V and 1 base from J, the junction contained 4 bases not matched to a gene. The CDR3 runs 14 residues.